This T cell receptor (beta chain) was profiled in a study of T-cell memory formation after mild COVID-19. At the level of the study: Largely, the TCR clusters proved donor specific. Study findings and constraints: Memory from before infection featured some responding clones, which suggests cross-reactive memory joined. From day 15 to 85, contracting clones were balanced between CD4 and CD8, whereas later expanders leaned toward CD4+.

Constant-segment primers were used for 5'RACE, and the resulting TCR alpha and TCR beta cDNA libraries carried sample barcodes and UMIs. Using its own MiXCR run on the 5' RACE reads, TCRdb lists one record per CDR3 protein. Of fewer than 400,000 distinct CDR3 sequences in the sample, 13% are singletons; the top ten hold 20% to 25%. The CDR3 has 14 residues. Germline V gene lookup returns CDR1 SQVTM and CDR2 ANQGSEA. Losses at the gene ends were 2 bases for V and 6 bases for J; bases not matched to a gene: 5. Note on this clonotype: Antigen unknown.

The clonotype originates from a man between 18 and 29 years old who had mild COVID-19 (a few samples of this study predate the infection). Cell type and time point are not known. The genes are TRBV29-1 and TRBJ2-3; 10 bases align to TRBD2. Material for sequencing was PBMCs or a T cell subset sorted from them (not recorded which). The CDR3 bases are TGCAGCGTTGAACTAGCGGGGGCGAGTGATACGCAGTATTTT. Residues: CSVELAGASDTQYF.